This TCR beta chain stems from a study of cytomegalovirus exposure and HLA in healthy donors. Of note for this clone: Its cognate antigen is unknown.

Overall study findings and caveats: It emerged from a later analysis that several of the most significant clusters appeared to be linked to common viral pathogens.

The length of the CDR3 is 15 residues. CDR1 and CDR2 (germline): LNHDA, SQIVND (reference sequence). The J segment lost 6 bases and the V segment lost 6 bases, leaving 12 bases of the junction unmatched. With 60 Vbeta and 13 Jbeta primers, the PCR was carried out. Using immunoSEQ multiplex PCR, the repertoire was profiled, and TCRdb retains in-frame clones only, with some absent. The sample yields about 160,000 clones, 60% to 85% seen once. The specimen was PBMCs. The clonotype originates from a middle-aged woman in good health and CMV-seropositive. V is TRBV19 and J is TRBJ1-1; TRBD1 matches 8 bases. The CDR3 reads CASSNPTGVPAEAFF. CDR3 nucleotides: TGTGCCAGTAGCAACCCGACAGGGGTCCCCGCTGAAGCTTTCTTT.